This record concerns one T cell receptor (beta chain) sequence. The data originate from a study of blood T cell repertoires in COVID-19. Study-level information: The United States, Italy and Spain provided the acute and convalescent COVID-19 samples. PBMCs, B-cell-depleted T cells, or T cells provided the cDNA or gDNA that made up the material.

Original handling: Amplification of reference gene primers provided the estimated nucleated cell counts. Repertoires were generated with immunoSEQ multiplex PCR, while TCRdb's copy carries only in-frame clones and drops some. That table supplies the V and J calls and clone size; D and trimming were determined from the DNA. Here the sample spans 7,000 or so clones, 80% to 90% being singletons. The ends were cut back, 7 bases at V and 7 bases at J, with 17 bases in the middle. Germline V gene lookup returns CDR1 MGHRA and CDR2 YSYEKL. The CDR3 has 15 residues. This chain links TRBV4-1 with TRBJ1-6; D gene ambiguous. This clonotype was obtained from a man older than 75 with active COVID-19. Sequenced material: peripheral blood. The CDR3 protein is CASKVADLDNSPLHF. CDR3 nucleotide sequence: TGCGCCAGCAAGGTGGCAGACTTAGACAATTCACCCCTCCACTTT.